Below, 32 T cell receptor beta chains from the same sample are listed, as sequenced in a study of PD-L1 blockade in urothelial cancer. Documented time point: peripheral blood 6 weeks after treatment start. Here immunoSEQ multiplex PCR was the method, and the copy in TCRdb shows in-frame clones only, minus some. This sample has about 110,000 clones, with 85% to 95% found just once. The sequenced sample was PBMCs, obtained around atezolizumab (anti-PD-L1) treatment. These receptors all stem from a man aged 55 to 70 with urothelial cancer.

The chain combines TRBV7-6 with TRBJ2-1; maybe TRBD2 (7 bases). Germline V lookup: CDR1 SGHVS, CDR2 FNYEAQ. The length of the CDR3 is 16 residues. Trimming removed 5 bases from V and 7 bases from J, with 21 bases in between. CDR3 region: CASSPLGRGRENEQFF. CDR3 coding DNA: TGTGCCAGCAGCCCTTTAGGGCGGGGGCGAGAGAATGAGCAGTTCTTC.

The V gene is TRBV5-1, the J gene TRBJ2-7; D ambiguous. Between the trimmed V and J ends, which lost 1 base and 0 bases, there was a span of 8 bases. This CDR3 region has 14 residues. Looked up from germline, CDR1 is SGHRS and CDR2 is YFSETQ. The CDR3 bases are TGCGCCAGCAGCTTGTCAGGCCCCTCCTACGAGCAGTACTTC. It codes for CASSLSGPSYEQYF.

The J gene is TRBJ2-7, the V gene TRBV10-3; a possible D gene is TRBD1 (5 bases). This CDR3 has 14 amino acids. V dropped 8 bases and J dropped 2 bases, with 16 bases sitting between them. CDR1 and CDR2 (germline): ENHRY, SYGVKD. CDR3 region: CAIGKPTGAYEQYF. CDR3 nucleotide sequence: TGTGCCATCGGGAAACCCACAGGTGCCTACGAGCAGTACTTC.

The chain couples TRBV2 to TRBJ2-5; 13 nucleotides match TRBD2. CDR3 length: 15 residues. The V segment lost 7 bases and the J segment 7 bases; nucleotides outside the gene matches: 9. In germline, CDR1 is SNHLY, CDR2 FYNNEI. The CDR3 sequence: CASIRTSGGSGTQYF. As DNA, the CDR3 is TGTGCCAGCATCCGGACTAGCGGGGGATCGGGGACCCAGTACTTC.

This clone was observed once. The rearrangement uses TRBV2 and TRBJ2-3; 10 nucleotides match TRBD2. From germline, CDR1 is SNHLY and CDR2 FYNNEI. The CDR3 loop spans 18 amino acids. J lost 2 bases, V lost 4 bases, and 12 bases had no gene match. CDR3 bases: TGTGCCAGCAGTGGACAGACGGTAGCGGGAGGTAACACAGATACGCAGTATTTT. It is translated as CASSGQTVAGGNTDTQYF.

This chain uses TRBV7-2 with TRBJ2-3; D gene unclear. CDR1 and CDR2 from the germline V gene are SGHTA and FQGNSA. This CDR3 has 11 amino acids. Trimming stripped 7 bases from V and 6 bases from J, with 8 bases between. CDR3 coding DNA: TGTGCCAGCACCCCATCCGATACGCAGTATTTT. Translation gives CASTPSDTQYF.

The J gene is TRBJ1-2, the V gene TRBV10-3, with 7 bases matching TRBD1. The CDR3 spans 15 residues. V gave up 3 bases and J gave up 7 bases; unmatched junction bases: 11. Per the germline V gene, CDR1 is ENHRY and CDR2 is SYGVKD. The CDR3, as DNA: TGTGCCATCAGTGATCAGACAGGGCGCCTTGGTGGCTACACCTTC. Its translation is CAISDQTGRLGGYTF.

The rearrangement links TRBV7-8 to TRBJ2-7; the D gene is possibly TRBD2 (7 bases). The length of the CDR3 is 16 residues. The V gene lost 1 base and the J gene lost 5 bases, with 18 bases spanning the gap. Germline V gene sequence: CDR1 SGHVS, CDR2 FQNEAQ. DNA for the CDR3: TGTGCCAGCAGCTTAGTTTCTGGCGGGGGCGCAGACGAGCAGTACTTC. This gives the protein CASSLVSGGGADEQYF.

The chain recombines TRBV10-3 with TRBJ1-5; 7 nucleotides match TRBD1. After removal of 4 bases from V and 5 bases from J, the junction contained 2 bases not matched to a gene. From germline, CDR1 is ENHRY and CDR2 SYGVKD. The CDR3 runs to 13 residues. CDR3 sequence: CAISGQGDQPQHF. In nucleotides, the CDR3 is TGTGCCATCAGTGGACAGGGCGATCAGCCCCAGCATTTT.

The CDR3, as DNA: TGCGCCAGCAGCCACCCATCGCGCCTCTACAATGAGCAGTTCTTC. This translates into CASSHPSRLYNEQFF. The chain combines TRBV4-3 with TRBJ2-1, with D unresolved. V was clipped by 3 bases and J by 3 bases, with 12 bases between them. This CDR3 is built from 15 residues. Germline CDR1 reads LGHNA; CDR2 reads YSLEER.

This chain joins TRBV14 and TRBJ2-1; a weak D match, TRBD2 (5 bases). This CDR3 is 13 amino acids long. CDR1 is SGHDN and CDR2 is FVKESK in the germline V gene. V was cut by 3 bases and J by 4 bases, with 7 bases left in between. In DNA, the CDR3 is TGTGCCAGCAGCCAGGACTTTTACAATGAGCAGTTCTTC. Translated, it gives CASSQDFYNEQFF. Together with reference TRBV14 and TRBJ2-1, the CDR3 gives the full variable domain: EAGVTQFPSHSVIEKGQTVTLRCDPISGHDNLYWYRRVMGKEIKFLLHFVKESKQDESGMPNNRFLAERTGGTYSTLKVQPAELEDSGVYFCASSQDFYNEQFFGPGTRLTVL.

The V call is TRBV28, the J call TRBJ2-6; TRBD2 might be the D (5 bases). V shed 8 bases and J shed 4 bases, with 15 bases lying between them. Germline loops: CDR1 MDHEN, CDR2 SYDVKM. The CDR3 covers 15 residues. The CDR3 is CASLGSGSGANVLTF. CDR3 DNA: TGTGCCAGCCTCGGGTCGGGGTCAGGGGCCAACGTCCTGACTTTC. The whole variable domain, remainder taken from reference TRBV28 and TRBJ2-6, is DVKVTQSSRYLVKRTGEKVFLECVQDMDHENMFWYRQDPGLGLRLIYFSYDVKMKEKGDIPEGYSVSREKKERFSLILESASTNQTSMYLCASLGSGSGANVLTFGAGSRLTVL.

The rearrangement uses TRBV10-1 and TRBJ2-2; no clear D. Between the trimmed V and J ends, which lost 6 bases and 1 base, there was a span of 6 bases. The CDR3 has 13 amino acids. Germline lookup yields CDR1 WNHNN and CDR2 SYGVQD (reference sequence). CDR3 nucleotides: TGCGCCAGCAGGGGCAGGAACACCGGGGAGCTGTTTTTT. It specifies CASRGRNTGELFF.

The chain recombines TRBV5-6 with TRBJ2-7, with TRBD1 identical over 11 bases. Trimming removed 4 bases from V and 3 bases from J; junction bases left unmatched: 3. The germline V gene has CDR1 SGHDT and CDR2 YYEEEE. This CDR3 has 14 residues. Here the CDR3 reads CASSPGTGGYEQYF. The CDR3 DNA sequence: TGTGCCAGCAGCCCCGGGACAGGGGGCTACGAGCAGTACTTC.

The chain uses TRBV5-1 and TRBJ2-5; TRBD1 matches at 11 bases. Germline trimming cut 2 bases from V and 5 bases from J; bases unmatched to any gene: 8. The germline V gene has CDR1 SGHRS and CDR2 YFSETQ. The CDR3 has 16 residues. The CDR3, as DNA: TGCGCCAGCAGCTTAGCACCGGGACAGGGGGTGGAGACCCAGTACTTC. Translating it yields CASSLAPGQGVETQYF. The full variable domain, rest sourced from reference TRBV5-1 and TRBJ2-5, is KAGVTQTPRYLIKTRGQQVTLSCSPISGHRSVSWYQQTPGQGLQFLFEYFSETQRNKGNFPGRFSGRQFSNSRSEMNVSTLELGDSALYLCASSLAPGQGVETQYFGPGTRLLVL.

The V and J genes are TRBV27 and TRBJ2-7, with TRBD1 matching 11 bases. The junction had 9 bases not matched to a gene; V was cut back by 1 base and J by 7 bases. The CDR3 runs 16 residues. Germline lookup yields CDR1 MNHEY and CDR2 SMNVEV (reference sequence). CDR3: CASSLLFGQGAGEQYF. The CDR3 DNA sequence: TGTGCCAGCAGTTTATTATTTGGACAGGGGGCGGGTGAGCAGTACTTC.

This clone is a singleton in its sample. This chain connects TRBV27 to TRBJ1-1; 7 nucleotides align to TRBD1. This CDR3 has 15 residues. Germline V gene sequence: CDR1 MNHEY, CDR2 SMNVEV (reference sequence). V was pared by 4 bases and J by 5 bases, with 10 bases of the junction left unmatched. DNA of the CDR3: TGTGCCAGCAGTTCCCGCCAGGGGGTCGGAACTGAAGCTTTCTTT. Translation gives CASSSRQGVGTEAFF.

This clone was picked up one time. The same CDR3 is also encoded by other DNA sequences in this sample. V usage is TRBV9 and J usage is TRBJ2-5; D call uncertain. The germline CDR1 and CDR2 sequences are SGDLS and YYNGEE. The ends were cut back, 0 bases at V and 2 bases at J, with 8 bases in the middle. This CDR3 is built from 14 residues. The CDR3 spells CASSVGPSQETQYF. DNA for the CDR3: TGTGCCAGCAGCGTAGGTCCCAGTCAAGAGACCCAGTACTTC.

The chain couples TRBV27 to TRBJ2-7; 9 nucleotides align to TRBD1. CDR3 size: 15 residues. Trimming removed 6 bases from V and 3 bases from J; junction bases left unmatched: 9. Per the germline V gene, CDR1 is MNHEY and CDR2 is SMNVEV (reference sequence). The CDR3 DNA reads as TGTGCCAGCAGCCTTACCGGGACAGGGAACTACGAGCAGTACTTC. Residues: CASSLTGTGNYEQYF.

The chain employs TRBV5-1 and TRBJ2-5; 8 positions match TRBD1. Losses at the gene ends were 7 bases for V and 1 base for J; bases not matched to a gene: 6. Looked up from germline, CDR1 is SGHRS and CDR2 is YFSETQ. The CDR3 has 14 residues. The CDR3 DNA reads TGCGCCAGCTCAGGGGGCGCGAGCCAAGAGACCCAGTACTTC. It encodes CASSGGASQETQYF.

This chain links TRBV19 with TRBJ1-1; D uncertain. The CDR3 is 12 residues long. Trimming cost V 3 bases and J 3 bases, with 5 bases left between them. CDR1 LNHDA and CDR2 SQIVND come from the germline V gene (reference sequence). The CDR3 DNA is TGTGCCAGTAGTATCCCCTACACTGAAGCTTTCTTT. It specifies CASSIPYTEAFF.

The V call is TRBV7-2, the J call TRBJ2-3; the D gene is possibly TRBD2 (5 bases). The CDR3 totals 14 residues. Trimming pared 5 bases from V and 5 bases from J, leaving 14 bases between. Germline CDR1 and CDR2: SGHTA and FQGNSA. CDR3 nucleotides: TGTGCCAGCAGCAAGCTTAATAGCGAAGATACGCAGTATTTT. Translating gives CASSKLNSEDTQYF.

A note on this clone: This sample includes further DNA sequences coding for the same CDR3. The CDR3 here is CASTEETQYF. In nucleotides, the CDR3 is TGTGCCAGCACAGAAGAGACCCAGTACTTC. This chain connects TRBV6-1 to TRBJ2-5; D remains unclear. The CDR3 covers 10 residues. Germline-derived CDR1 and CDR2 are MNHNS and SASEGT. V shed 7 bases and J shed 3 bases, with 3 bases lying between them.

The chain joins TRBV4-1 to TRBJ2-7, with 10 bases aligning to TRBD1. The V gene end was trimmed by 0 bases and the J gene end by 7 bases; junction bases not matched to a gene: 24. Per the germline V gene, CDR1 is MGHRA and CDR2 is YSYEKL. CDR3 size: 21 residues. This CDR3 is CASSQERTGGVLFSSASEQYF. The CDR3 bases are TGCGCCAGCAGCCAAGAAAGGACAGGGGGGGTCCTTTTTTCCTCCGCTTCGGAGCAGTACTTC.

This chain links TRBV27 with TRBJ2-7, with D unresolved. V lost 1 base, J lost 1 base, and 11 bases lay in between. Germline V CDR1 and CDR2: MNHEY, SMNVEV (reference sequence). CDR3 length: 15 residues. The CDR3 bases are TGTGCCAGCAGTTTATATCTGGGCCCTTCCTACGAGCAGTACTTC. Encoded protein: CASSLYLGPSYEQYF.

The rearrangement joins TRBV5-4 to TRBJ1-2; 11 nucleotides agree with TRBD1. Germline values: CDR1 SGHNT, CDR2 YYREEE (reference sequence). The length of the CDR3 is 15 residues. Trimming removed 1 base from V and 7 bases from J; junction bases left unmatched: 6. The CDR3 region is CASSLTAGQGAGYTF. In DNA form, the CDR3 reads TGTGCCAGCAGCTTGACCGCTGGACAGGGGGCTGGCTACACCTTC. Full variable domain (outside the CDR3, taken from reference TRBV5-4 and TRBJ1-2): ETGVTQSPTHLIKTRGQQVTLRCSSQSGHNTVSWYQQALGQGPQFIFQYYREEENGRGNFPPRFSGLQFPNYSSELNVNALELDDSALYLCASSLTAGQGAGYTFGSGTRLTVV.

The chain is built from TRBV18 and TRBJ2-1; 10 nucleotides line up with TRBD2. Per germline, CDR1 KGHSH and CDR2 LQKENI. The V gene end was trimmed by 1 base and the J gene end by 15 bases; junction bases not matched to a gene: 6. The CDR3 loop spans 13 amino acids. CDR3 region: CASSPQREGLSFF. For the CDR3, the DNA is TGTGCCAGCTCACCACAGCGGGAGGGGCTGTCGTTCTTC.

This chain links TRBV7-2 with TRBJ2-7, with no clear D. This CDR3 comprises 13 residues. V lost 1 base, J lost 3 bases, and 7 bases lay in between. Germline V gene sequence: CDR1 SGHTA, CDR2 FQGNSA. CDR3 in amino acids: CASSLGENYEQYF. The CDR3 DNA follows: TGTGCCAGCAGCTTAGGAGAGAACTACGAGCAGTACTTC.

CDR3 nucleotides: TGTGCCAGCAGCCAGACAGATTCCTACGAGCAGTACTTC. The encoded protein is CASSQTDSYEQYF. V usage is TRBV5-6 and J usage is TRBJ2-7; perhaps TRBD1 as D (5 bases). V shed 4 bases and J shed 1 base, with 9 bases lying between them. The germline CDR1 and CDR2 sequences are SGHDT and YYEEEE. The CDR3 is made up of 13 amino acids.

The chain employs TRBV27 and TRBJ1-2, with a possible D match to TRBD1 (5 bases). Between the trimmed V and J ends, which lost 8 bases and 0 bases, there was a span of 16 bases. Looked up from germline, CDR1 is MNHEY and CDR2 is SMNVEV (reference sequence). This CDR3 is built from 15 residues. The CDR3 loop reads CASRGAGNSNYGYTF. CDR3 coding DNA: TGTGCCAGCCGCGGGGCAGGGAACTCTAACTATGGCTACACCTTC.

J is TRBJ2-1 and V is TRBV4-1; TRBD1 matches at 7 bases. The germline gives CDR1 MGHRA, CDR2 YSYEKL. The junction had 15 bases not matched to a gene; V was cut back by 5 bases and J by 5 bases. The CDR3 extends over 17 amino acids. The CDR3 region has the DNA TGCGCCAGCAGCGAGGGGATTTACAGGGGCCGCCACAATGAGCAGTTCTTC. Its protein product is CASSEGIYRGRHNEQFF.

This clone was detected a few times. The rearrangement links TRBV9 to TRBJ1-3; a possible D gene is TRBD1 (5 bases). Germline assignment: CDR1 SGDLS and CDR2 YYNGEE. This CDR3 is built from 14 residues. With 3 bases removed from V and 2 bases from J, the gap between germline ends came to 9 bases. The CDR3: CASSAQGAGNTIYF. The CDR3 coding sequence is TGTGCCAGCAGCGCCCAGGGTGCTGGAAACACCATATATTTT. Supplemented by reference TRBV9 and TRBJ1-3, the full variable domain reads DSGVTQTPKHLITATGQRVTLRCSPRSGDLSVYWYQQSLDQGLQFLIQYYNGEERAKGNILERFSAQQFPDLHSELNLSSLELGDSALYFCASSAQGAGNTIYFGEGSWLTVV.